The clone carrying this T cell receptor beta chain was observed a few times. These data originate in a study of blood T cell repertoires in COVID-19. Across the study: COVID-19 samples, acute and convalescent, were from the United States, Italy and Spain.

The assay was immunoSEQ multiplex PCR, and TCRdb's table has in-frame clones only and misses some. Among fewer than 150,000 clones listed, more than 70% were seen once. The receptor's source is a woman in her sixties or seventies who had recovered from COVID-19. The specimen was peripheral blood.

CDR3 sequence reads: CASSLAASGRTGELFF. In nucleotides, the CDR3 is TGCGCCAGCAGCTTGGCGGCTAGCGGAAGAACCGGGGAGCTGTTTTTT. This chain connects TRBV5-1 to TRBJ2-2, with 7 positions matching TRBD2. V shed 0 bases and J 5 bases; nucleotides not matched to a gene: 7. CDR1 and CDR2 (germline): SGHRS, YFSETQ. This CDR3 has 16 amino acids. The full variable domain, with the rest looked up from reference TRBV5-1 and TRBJ2-2, is KAGVTQTPRYLIKTRGQQVTLSCSPISGHRSVSWYQQTPGQGLQFLFEYFSETQRNKGNFPGRFSGRQFSNSRSEMNVSTLELGDSALYLCASSLAASGRTGELFFGEGSRLTVL.